These 4 T cell receptor beta chains were sequenced from one sample in a study of blood T cell repertoires in COVID-19. The method was immunoSEQ multiplex PCR; TCRdb's version includes in-frame clones alone and lacks a portion of them. Among hundreds of thousands of clones listed, 75% to 90% were seen once. Sequenced sample: peripheral blood. The receptor source for this set is a woman aged 60-70 years with COVID-19, enrolled during active disease.

This clone was seen only once. The V and J genes are TRBV13 and TRBJ1-2; 7 nucleotides line up with TRBD1. The CDR3 is made up of 13 amino acids. V lost 5 bases and J lost 3; bases outside the gene matches: 3. Germline CDR1 PRHDT, CDR2 FYEKMQ (reference sequence). The CDR3 DNA is TGTGCCAGCAGCGTAGACAGGGACTATGGCTACACCTTC. Encoded protein: CASSVDRDYGYTF. Based on the CDR3 plus reference TRBV13 and TRBJ1-2, the full variable domain is AAGVIQSPRHLIKEKRETATLKCYPIPRHDTVYWYQQGPGQDPQFLISFYEKMQSDKGSIPDRFSAQQFSDYHSELNMSSLELGDSALYFCASSVDRDYGYTFGSGTRLTVV.

This chain uses TRBV29-1 with TRBJ1-1, with 7 nucleotides matching TRBD1. The germline V gene encodes CDR1 SQVTM and CDR2 ANQGSEA. The trim removed 6 bases at V and 7 bases at J, leaving 8 bases unmatched. This CDR3 spans 12 amino acids. CDR3 in amino acids: CSVRGLSGEAFF. The CDR3 nucleotides are TGCAGCGTGAGGGGGCTATCAGGTGAAGCTTTCTTT.

The chain combines TRBV28 with TRBJ2-7, with TRBD1 as a possible D gene (6 bases). There are 16 residues in the CDR3. CDR1 MDHEN and CDR2 SYDVKM come from the germline V gene. The V end was cut by 6 bases, the J end by 0 bases, with 18 bases between. In nucleotides, the CDR3 is TGTGCCAGCAGGTCAACAGGGAGCGGCTACTCCTACGAGCAGTACTTC. Translation gives CASRSTGSGYSYEQYF.

Note on this clone: This probably arose from a read error, given a far larger clone one base away. The chain joins TRBV6-6 to TRBJ1-1; 10 positions agree with TRBD1. The CDR3 contains 13 residues. Germline CDR1 MNHNY, CDR2 SVGAGI (reference sequence). J lost 4 bases, V lost 6 bases, and 2 bases had no gene match. This chain's CDR3 is CASSRTGGTEAFF. The DNA of the CDR3 is TGTGCCAGCAGCAGGACAGGGGGCACTGAAGCTTTCTTT.